These 27 T cell receptor beta chains were sequenced from one sample in a study of blood T cells in healthy people across ages. The second PCR ran roughly 7 to 12 cycles with a sample-barcoded 5' primer and J-beta primers. Using its own MiXCR run on the 5' RACE reads, TCRdb lists one record per CDR3 protein. The sample lists some 710,000 distinct CDR3 sequences; 35% to 60% were seen once. Input material: blood. The receptors derive from a man at least 80 years old in good health.

The chain carries TRBV28 and TRBJ2-7; possibly TRBD2 for D (7 bases). This CDR3 is 14 amino acids long. The V gene lost 3 bases and the J gene lost 5 bases, with 14 bases spanning the gap. Per the germline V gene, CDR1 is MDHEN and CDR2 is SYDVKM. CDR3 nucleotides: TGTGCCAGCAGTTTGGTCCGGGGGGCGAACGAGCAGTACTTC. This codes for CASSLVRGANEQYF.

The rearrangement joins TRBV12-3 or TRBV12-4 to TRBJ2-2; 14 bases are shared with TRBD2. The CDR3 runs to 15 residues. J was trimmed by 6 bases and V by 5 bases; bases with no gene match: 2. CDR3 sequence: CASSRTSGRPGELFF. CDR3 in DNA: TGTGCCAGCAGTAGGACTAGCGGGAGGCCCGGGGAGCTGTTTTTT.

V and J are TRBV10-1 and TRBJ2-1; TRBD2 matches 8 bases. J lost 7 bases, V lost 3 bases, and 14 bases had no gene match. The CDR3 has 17 residues. Germline V gives CDR1 WNHNN, CDR2 SYGVQD (reference sequence). The CDR3 DNA is TGCGCCAGCAGTGACCCGATGGGTAGCGGGATCTATAATGAGCAGTTCTTC. Encoded protein: CASSDPMGSGIYNEQFF.

Concerning this clonotype: It may be a read error: a sequence one base away is much more abundant. J is TRBJ2-5 and V is TRBV29-1, with D perhaps TRBD2 (5 bases). The CDR3 contains 14 residues. Germline assignment: CDR1 SQVTM and CDR2 ANQGSEA. V lost 4 bases and J 11 bases, leaving 23 bases between the germline ends. The CDR3 DNA sequence: TGCAGCGTTGGGCGTGAGGAGGCAGACAATGAGCAGTACTTC. Encoded protein: CSVGREEADNEQYF.

The chain employs TRBV6-1 and TRBJ2-4, with D unresolved. CDR1 and CDR2 from the germline V gene are MNHNS and SASEGT. The CDR3 has 15 amino acids. V dropped 7 bases and J dropped 13 bases, with 26 bases sitting between them. As DNA, the CDR3 is TGTGCCAGCACCAAAGACGGAAGCTCCTACAATGAGCAGTACTTC. Its protein product is CASTKDGSSYNEQYF.

The V gene is TRBV20-1, the J gene TRBJ2-4; TRBD1 is a possible D gene (5 bases). Germline V gene lookup returns CDR1 DFQATT and CDR2 SNEGSKA (reference sequence). The ends were cut back, 0 bases at V and 8 bases at J, with 26 bases in the middle. The length of the CDR3 is 18 residues. CDR3 sequence reads: CSAREGVWGRGQRDIQYF. The CDR3 DNA reads TGCAGTGCTAGAGAAGGGGTTTGGGGTAGGGGCCAAAGGGACATTCAGTACTTC.

As regards this clonotype: A clone one base away is much larger, so this may be a read error. V usage is TRBV7-2 and J usage is TRBJ2-7; 7 nucleotides match TRBD1. Germline V CDR1 and CDR2: SGHTA, FQGNSA. The CDR3 spans 15 residues. CDR3 nucleotide sequence: TGTGCCAGCAACTTAACGGGACAGAGCATCTACGAGCAGTACTTC. Translated, it gives CASNLTGQSIYEQYF.

The V and J genes are TRBV6-2 or TRBV6-3 and TRBJ2-1, with a weak D call TRBD2 (7 bases). Trimming pared 7 bases from V and 7 bases from J, leaving 23 bases between. The length of the CDR3 is 16 residues. CDR1 MNHEY and CDR2 SVGEGT come from the germline V gene. CDR3 region: CASTSAPGGLENEQFF. In DNA, the CDR3 is TGTGCCAGCACTTCCGCCCCCGGGGGGCTGGAGAATGAGCAGTTCTTC.

This clonotype was seen a few times. The V call is TRBV7-9, the J call TRBJ1-1, with 9 positions matching TRBD1. The V gene end was trimmed by 11 bases and the J gene end by 3 bases; junction bases not matched to a gene: 7. CDR3 length equals 13 residues. Germline loops: CDR1 SEHNR, CDR2 FQNEAQ (reference sequence). The CDR3 protein is CAGARTGDTEAFF. The CDR3 region has the DNA TGTGCCGGTGCAAGGACAGGGGACACTGAAGCTTTCTTT. Together with reference TRBV7-9 and TRBJ1-1, the CDR3 gives the full variable domain: DTGVSQNPRHKITKRGQNVTFRCDPISEHNRLYWYRQTLGQGPEFLTYFQNEAQLEKSRLLSDRFSAERPKGSFSTLEIQRTEQGDSAMYLCAGARTGDTEAFFGQGTRLTVV.

This chain uses TRBV15 with TRBJ2-2; 10 bases agree with TRBD1. Germline V lookup: CDR1 LNHNV, CDR2 YYDKDF (reference sequence). The CDR3 sequence is 14 residues long. V gave up 8 bases and J gave up 6 bases; unmatched junction bases: 6. DNA of the CDR3: TGTGCCACCCAGGGACAGGGGTCGGCCGGGGAGCTGTTTTTT. It specifies CATQGQGSAGELFF.

V is TRBV10-3 and J is TRBJ2-1, with 7 bases that match TRBD2. CDR1 is ENHRY and CDR2 is SYGVKD in the germline V gene. Trimming took 7 bases from V and 4 from J; bases not matched to a gene: 7. This CDR3 is 14 amino acids long. CDR3: CAIMGGGTYNEQFF. The CDR3 DNA follows: TGTGCCATCATGGGCGGGGGAACGTACAATGAGCAGTTCTTC.

The chain combines TRBV6-2 or TRBV6-3 with TRBJ1-6; a possible D gene is TRBD1 (5 bases). Trimming removed 6 bases from V and 4 bases from J, with 10 bases in between. The CDR3 contains 14 residues. Germline V gene data show CDR1 as MNHEY and CDR2 as SVGEGT. The CDR3 region is CASSYRSYNSPLHF. The CDR3 DNA sequence: TGTGCCAGCAGCTACAGGAGTTATAATTCACCCCTCCACTTT.

The rearrangement links TRBV7-9 to TRBJ1-1; TRBD1 aligns across 9 bases. Germline lookup yields CDR1 SEHNR and CDR2 FQNEAQ (reference sequence). After removal of 4 bases from V and 5 bases from J, the junction contained 11 bases not matched to a gene. This CDR3 is 16 amino acids long. CDR3 bases: TGTGCCAGCAGCTCCACCGGGGGGACAGGGCTTACTGAAGCTTTCTTT. This sequence encodes CASSSTGGTGLTEAFF.

The chain couples TRBV7-8 to TRBJ2-1; D is perhaps TRBD2 (6 bases). The germline CDR1 and CDR2 sequences are SGHVS and FQNEAQ. The CDR3 is made up of 15 amino acids. The germline V and J ends were trimmed by 5 bases and 10 bases, with 21 bases remaining between them. The CDR3 bases are TGTGCCAGCAGCCGGACTATACTCGGACCCTACGAGCAGTTCTTC. This codes for CASSRTILGPYEQFF.

This chain uses TRBV6-1 with TRBJ2-7, with D possibly TRBD1 on 5 matching bases. Germline assignment: CDR1 MNHNS and CDR2 SASEGT. The CDR3 is made up of 14 amino acids. V gave up 0 bases and J gave up 3 bases, with 9 bases separating them. CDR3 sequence: CASSEAPGIYEQYF. The CDR3 DNA reads TGTGCCAGCAGTGAAGCCCCAGGGATCTACGAGCAGTACTTC.

This clonotype was seen more than once but under ten times. The DNA of the CDR3 is TGCAGTGCTAGAGATGAGGGGGAGAGCTACGAGCAGTACTTC. This codes for CSARDEGESYEQYF. The V call is TRBV20-1, the J call TRBJ2-7; tentative D call: TRBD1 (6 bases). The CDR3 is made up of 14 amino acids. V lost 0 bases, J lost 3 bases, and 12 bases lay in between. Germline assignment: CDR1 DFQATT and CDR2 SNEGSKA (reference sequence).

This chain connects TRBV4-3 to TRBJ2-1; 7 bases line up with TRBD1. CDR3 length: 17 amino acids. The V segment lost 5 bases and the J segment 7 bases; nucleotides outside the gene matches: 17. CDR1 is LGHNA and CDR2 is YSLEER in the germline V gene. CDR3: CASSYQPGQSNRNEQFF. The DNA of the CDR3 is TGCGCCAGCAGCTACCAACCGGGACAGTCGAATCGGAATGAGCAGTTCTTC.

The V call is TRBV20-1, the J call TRBJ2-7; 10 nucleotides agree with TRBD1. The CDR3 has 17 amino acids. Germline-derived CDR1 and CDR2 are DFQATT and SNEGSKA (reference sequence). Trimming cost V 3 bases and J 4 bases; bases outside gene matches: 15. CDR3 in DNA: TGCAGTGCTAGCCCGGAGACAGGGGGCAGTTTAGAGTACGAGCAGTACTTC. Translation: CSASPETGGSLEYEQYF.

The chain has TRBV4-1 and TRBJ1-3; tentatively, D is TRBD1 (6 bases). Germline V gives CDR1 MGHRA, CDR2 YSYEKL. CDR3 length equals 17 residues. V gave up 2 bases and J gave up 0 bases, with 14 bases separating them. In nucleotides, the CDR3 is TGCGCCAGCAGCCAACTACCCGGGGGCGCCTCTGGAAACACCATATATTTT. This sequence encodes CASSQLPGGASGNTIYF.

This clonotype has more than one count but fewer than ten. Since a much larger clone is just one base distant, this may be a read error. The chain couples TRBV10-3 to TRBJ2-1, with D unclear. Germline V CDR1 and CDR2: ENHRY, SYGVKD. The CDR3 is made up of 15 amino acids. V lost 4 bases to trimming and J lost 0 bases, with 10 bases between them. The CDR3 nucleotides are TGTGCCATCAGTGGAGACGTAAGCTCCTACAATGAGCAGTTCTTC. Residues: CAISGDVSSYNEQFF.

The table lists this clonotype with a count of one. Possible read error: a much larger clone is one base away. The rearrangement joins TRBV24-1 to TRBJ2-5; tentative D call: TRBD2 (5 bases). This CDR3 region has 12 residues. From germline, CDR1 is KGHDR and CDR2 SFDVKD. Trimming took off 4 bases at V and 11 bases at J, with 13 bases between the two ends. In nucleotides, the CDR3 is TGTGCCACCAGTGACCCCGGGAATGAGCAGTACTTC. Translation: CATSDPGNEQYF.

The rearrangement uses TRBV5-1 and TRBJ1-1; D unclear. V lost 1 base and J 1 base, leaving 11 bases between the germline ends. Germline CDR1 and CDR2: SGHRS and YFSETQ. The CDR3 has 15 residues. As DNA, the CDR3 is TGCGCCAGCAGCTTGAAAGGGCAGGAGAACACTGAAGCTTTCTTT. It specifies CASSLKGQENTEAFF.

The V call is TRBV5-1, the J call TRBJ2-3; tentatively, D is TRBD2 (6 bases). V gave up 5 bases and J gave up 3 bases, with 16 bases separating them. This CDR3 has 15 residues. Germline CDR1 and CDR2: SGHRS and YFSETQ. The CDR3 here is CASRFLATDTDTQYF. In DNA, the CDR3 is TGCGCCAGCAGATTTCTAGCGACCGATACAGATACGCAGTATTTT.

The genes are TRBV5-1 and TRBJ1-4; D may be TRBD1 (5 bases). V was shortened by 4 bases and J by 7 bases, with 14 bases between the two germline ends. CDR3 length: 14 residues. The germline CDR1 and CDR2 sequences are SGHRS and YFSETQ. CDR3 nucleotides: TGCGCCAGCAGCCCCGAGAGGGGAGGTGAAAAACTGTTTTTT. This codes for CASSPERGGEKLFF.

J is TRBJ1-1 and V is TRBV25-1, with D possibly TRBD1 on 5 matching bases. V was trimmed by 3 bases and J by 5 bases, leaving 10 bases between them. From germline, CDR1 is MGHDK and CDR2 SYGVNS. The CDR3 is 13 amino acids. CDR3 DNA sequence: TGTGCCAGCAGTGACACCGACAGAACTGAAGCTTTCTTT. This codes for CASSDTDRTEAFF.

This clonotype was found many times. The chain couples TRBV27 to TRBJ2-1; 9 bases align to TRBD1. In germline, CDR1 is MNHEY, CDR2 SMNVEV (reference sequence). The CDR3 consists of 17 residues. J was trimmed by 4 bases and V by 5 bases; bases with no gene match: 12. The CDR3 DNA reads as TGTGCCAGCAGTCTACATTTTGCCGGGACAGGGTACAATGAGCAGTTCTTC. Translating it yields CASSLHFAGTGYNEQFF.

This clonotype has only a few counts. This chain joins TRBV20-1 and TRBJ1-2, with 7 bases fitting TRBD1. V lost 6 bases, J lost 0 bases, and 7 bases stayed unmatched. From germline, CDR1 is DFQATT and CDR2 SNEGSKA (reference sequence). This CDR3 region has 14 residues. This CDR3 reads CSAGQEGTNYGYTF. DNA for the CDR3: TGCAGTGCCGGACAGGAAGGGACTAACTATGGCTACACCTTC.